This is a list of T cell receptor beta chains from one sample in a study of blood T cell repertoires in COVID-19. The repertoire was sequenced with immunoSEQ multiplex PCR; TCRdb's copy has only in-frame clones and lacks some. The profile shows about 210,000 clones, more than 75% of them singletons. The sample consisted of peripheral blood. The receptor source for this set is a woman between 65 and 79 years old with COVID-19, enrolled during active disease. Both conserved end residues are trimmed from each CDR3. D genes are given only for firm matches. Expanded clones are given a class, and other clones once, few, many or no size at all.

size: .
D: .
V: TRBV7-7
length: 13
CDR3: ASSPRGGGAETQY

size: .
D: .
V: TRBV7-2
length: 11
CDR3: ASSLGGKRGYT

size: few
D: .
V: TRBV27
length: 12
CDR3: ASRAVTWVYGYT

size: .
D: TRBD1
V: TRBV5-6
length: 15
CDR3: ASSLGSRDRAPYEQY

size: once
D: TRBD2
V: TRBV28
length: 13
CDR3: ASRPGLASTMSTF

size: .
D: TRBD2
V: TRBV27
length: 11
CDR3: ASRRSGRETQY

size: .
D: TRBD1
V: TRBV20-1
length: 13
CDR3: SASGDRRDNSPLH

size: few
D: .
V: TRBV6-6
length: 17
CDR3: ASSPEGQGRGRRTTEAF

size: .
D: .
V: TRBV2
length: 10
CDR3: ASTAGAGGYT

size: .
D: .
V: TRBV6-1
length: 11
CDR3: ASSESVQGEQY

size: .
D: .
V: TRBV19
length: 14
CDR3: ASTPINRAANYGYT

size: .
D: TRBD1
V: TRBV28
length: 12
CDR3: ASEGDRDSSPLH

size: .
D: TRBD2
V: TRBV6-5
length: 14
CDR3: ASSYQTSGIPYEQY

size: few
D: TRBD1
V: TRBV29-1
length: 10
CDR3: SVEPHRGEQY

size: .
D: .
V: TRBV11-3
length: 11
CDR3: ASSSGVNTEAF

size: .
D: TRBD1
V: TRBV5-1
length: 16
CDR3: ASSFRGQGTSNTGELF

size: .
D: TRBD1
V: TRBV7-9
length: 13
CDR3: ASSPGQGLNLGYT

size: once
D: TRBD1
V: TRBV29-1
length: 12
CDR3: SGIPGQGSTEAF

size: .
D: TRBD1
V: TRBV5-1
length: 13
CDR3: ASSHEGARAGELF

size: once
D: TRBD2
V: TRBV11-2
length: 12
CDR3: ASSPGLASYEQY

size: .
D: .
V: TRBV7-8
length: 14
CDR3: ASSLAGARGNQPQH

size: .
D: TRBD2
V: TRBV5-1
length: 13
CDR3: ASSLTAGGAGELF

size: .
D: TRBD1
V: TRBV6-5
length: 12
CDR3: ASSYNLDRGEQY

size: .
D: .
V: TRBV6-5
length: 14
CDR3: ASSYRDGGITIEQY

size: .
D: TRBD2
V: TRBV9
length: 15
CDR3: ASSPRASGKNTGELF

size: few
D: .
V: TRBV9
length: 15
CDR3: ASSVDPRDATNEKLF

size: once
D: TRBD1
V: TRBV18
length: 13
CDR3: ASSPGRDSPYEQY

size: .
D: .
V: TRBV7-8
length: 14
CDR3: ASSLAGGQGKNEQF

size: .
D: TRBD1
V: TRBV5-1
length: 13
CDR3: ASSSGQPMNTEAF

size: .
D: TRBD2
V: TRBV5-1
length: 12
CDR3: ASSLGSGAYEQY

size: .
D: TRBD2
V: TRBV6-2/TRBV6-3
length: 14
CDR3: ASSYASASGRETQY

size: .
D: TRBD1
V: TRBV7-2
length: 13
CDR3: ASRTQGARGNTIY

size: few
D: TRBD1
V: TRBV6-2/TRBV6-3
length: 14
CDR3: ASSYLRTGANTEAF

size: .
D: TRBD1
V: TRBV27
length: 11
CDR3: ASGRTGGYEQY

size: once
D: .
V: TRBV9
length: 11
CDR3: ASSALSTDTQY

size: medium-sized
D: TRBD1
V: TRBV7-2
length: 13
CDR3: ASSQQGQPAYEQY

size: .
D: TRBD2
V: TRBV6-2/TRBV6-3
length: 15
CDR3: ASSYPGLAGGTYEQY

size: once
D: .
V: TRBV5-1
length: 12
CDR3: ASSFTLEGGEQY

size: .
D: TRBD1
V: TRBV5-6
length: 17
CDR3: ASSWGTGGYRGSYNEQF

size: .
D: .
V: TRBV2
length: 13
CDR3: ASSPSLTSNYGYT

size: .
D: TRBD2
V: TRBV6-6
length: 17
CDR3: ASSLGLAGGRTDTYEQY

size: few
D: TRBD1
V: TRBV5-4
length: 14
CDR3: ASTVPGQGRNTEAF

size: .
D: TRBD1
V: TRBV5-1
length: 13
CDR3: ASSLGQGTTGELF

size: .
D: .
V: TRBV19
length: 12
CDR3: ASRKTGLQETQY

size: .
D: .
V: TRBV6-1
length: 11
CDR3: ASSELSRGGYT

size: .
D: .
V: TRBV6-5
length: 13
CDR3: ASRKDTANTGELF

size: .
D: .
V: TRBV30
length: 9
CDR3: AWSAQNTQY

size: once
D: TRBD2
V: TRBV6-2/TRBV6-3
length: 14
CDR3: ASSTPGTSGRSEQY

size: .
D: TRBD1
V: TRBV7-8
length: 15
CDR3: ASSWYDGQASYNEQF